This T cell receptor (beta chain) comes out of a study of response to subunit inactivated influenza vaccine. Findings of the study overall: The study's authors posited that every seasonal influenza vaccination enlists few new T cells.

TCRdb itself ran the RT-PCR reads through MiXCR, one entry per CDR3 protein. The table shows roughly 160,000 distinct CDR3 sequences, with about 11% occurring only once. Per germline, CDR1 MNHEY and CDR2 SMNVEV (reference sequence). V shed 7 bases, J shed 0 bases, and the junction held 4 bases outside the gene matches. The CDR3 has 14 amino acids. In this sample, this clonotype turned up many times. Its antigen is not identified. V is TRBV27 and J is TRBJ1-1; 8 bases fit TRBD1. The sequence was collected from a man between 50 and 70 years old who received an inactivated influenza vaccine. Sequenced material: CD8+ T cells sorted from PBMCs, taken around 25 months after vaccination. The CDR3 spells CASTGTGVNTEAFF. As DNA, the CDR3 is TGTGCCAGCACCGGGACAGGAGTGAACACTGAAGCTTTCTTT.